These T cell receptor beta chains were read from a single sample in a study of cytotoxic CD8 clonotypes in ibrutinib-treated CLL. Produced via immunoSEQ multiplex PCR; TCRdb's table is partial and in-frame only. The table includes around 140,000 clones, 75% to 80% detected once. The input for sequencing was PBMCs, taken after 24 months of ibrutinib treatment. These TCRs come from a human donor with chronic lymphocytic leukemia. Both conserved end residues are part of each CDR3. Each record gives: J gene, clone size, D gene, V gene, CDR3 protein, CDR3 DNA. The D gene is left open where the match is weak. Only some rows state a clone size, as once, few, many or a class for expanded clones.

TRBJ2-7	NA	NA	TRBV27	CASSLKADSYEQYF	TGTGCCAGCAGTTTAAAAGCAGACTCCTACGAGCAGTACTTC
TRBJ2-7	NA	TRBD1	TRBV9	CASSGGQGSSYEQYF	TGTGCCAGCAGCGGGGGACAGGGGAGCTCCTACGAGCAGTACTTC
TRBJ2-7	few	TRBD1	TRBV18	CASSGGGTGVTYEQYF	TGTGCCAGCTCAGGAGGGGGGACAGGTGTCACCTACGAGCAGTACTTC
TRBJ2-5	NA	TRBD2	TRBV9	CASSPPSGGAGTQYF	TGTGCCAGCAGCCCGCCTAGCGGGGGGGCGGGGACCCAGTACTTC
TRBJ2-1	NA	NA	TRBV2	CASTPWAGLGNEQFF	TGTGCCAGCACCCCCTGGGCGGGTTTGGGGAATGAGCAGTTCTTC
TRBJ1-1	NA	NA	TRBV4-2	CASSPMVGQMESGAEAFF	TGTGCCAGCAGCCCAATGGTCGGACAGATGGAGTCAGGAGCTGAAGCTTTCTTT
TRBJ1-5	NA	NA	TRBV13	CASSRGQPFDQPQHF	TGTGCCAGCAGCCGCGGACAGCCCTTTGATCAGCCCCAGCATTTT
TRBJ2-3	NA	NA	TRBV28	CASTEGFGTQYF	TGTGCCAGCACCGAGGGTTTCGGTACGCAGTATTTT
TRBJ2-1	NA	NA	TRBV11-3	CASSLDAGRMGNEQFF	TGTGCCAGCAGCTTAGATGCGGGCAGAATGGGGAATGAGCAGTTCTTC
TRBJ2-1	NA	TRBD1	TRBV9	CASSPLTGDDEQFF	TGTGCCAGCAGCCCCCTGACAGGGGACGATGAGCAGTTCTTC
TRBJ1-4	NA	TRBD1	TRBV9	CASSVGQGVWEKLFF	TGTGCCAGCAGCGTAGGGCAGGGGGTATGGGAAAAACTGTTTTTT
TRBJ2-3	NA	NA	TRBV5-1	CASSLAAISDTQYF	TGCGCCAGCAGCTTGGCGGCTATATCAGATACGCAGTATTTT
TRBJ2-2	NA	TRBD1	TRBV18	CASSQGAAGELFF	TGTGCCAGCTCACAGGGGGCCGCCGGGGAGCTGTTTTTT
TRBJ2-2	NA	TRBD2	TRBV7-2	CASSLTSGNTGELFF	TGTGCCAGCAGCTTGACTAGCGGGAACACCGGGGAGCTGTTTTTT
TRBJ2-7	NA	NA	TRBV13	CASSLGLGGSGEQYF	TGTGCCAGCAGCTTAGGGCTAGGCGGGTCTGGGGAGCAGTACTTC
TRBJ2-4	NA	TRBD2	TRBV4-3	CASSQVIGGWDIQYF	TGCGCCAGCAGCCAAGTGATCGGGGGGTGGGACATTCAGTACTTC
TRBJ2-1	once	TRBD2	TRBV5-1	CASSERGFHEQFF	TGCGCCAGCAGCGAGCGGGGGTTCCATGAGCAGTTCTTC
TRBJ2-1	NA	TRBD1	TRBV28	CASSLPRQGEKFF	TGTGCCAGCAGTTTACCACGACAGGGGGAAAAGTTCTTC
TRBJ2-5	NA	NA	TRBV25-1	CASSRGAGDQETQYF	TGTGCCAGCAGCCGGGGGGCAGGCGACCAAGAGACCCAGTACTTC
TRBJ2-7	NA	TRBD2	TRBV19	CASSIGLAGGLYEQYF	TGTGCCAGTAGTATCGGGCTAGCGGGAGGGCTGTACGAGCAGTACTTC
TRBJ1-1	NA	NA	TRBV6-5	CASSYSMGEAFF	TGTGCCAGCAGTTACTCGATGGGTGAAGCTTTCTTT
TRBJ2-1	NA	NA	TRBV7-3	CASSLVGTDDDEQFF	TGTGCCAGCAGCTTGGTAGGGACGGATGACGATGAGCAGTTCTTC
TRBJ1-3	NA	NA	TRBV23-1	CASTSGRSLSGNTIYF	TGCGCCAGCACCTCGGGGAGGTCCCTCTCTGGAAACACCATATATTTT
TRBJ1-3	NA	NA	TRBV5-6	CASSRGRPTGNTIYF	TGTGCCAGCAGCCGGGGACGGCCGACTGGAAACACCATATATTTT
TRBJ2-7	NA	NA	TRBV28	CASSFWGEQYF	TGTGCCAGCAGTTTCTGGGGCGAGCAGTACTTC
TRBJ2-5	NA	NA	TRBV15	CATSGSARAQETQYF	TGTGCCACCAGCGGCTCCGCCCGGGCCCAAGAGACCCAGTACTTC
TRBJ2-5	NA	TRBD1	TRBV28	CASSGHRQGETQYF	TGTGCCAGCAGTGGACACCGACAGGGCGAGACCCAGTACTTC
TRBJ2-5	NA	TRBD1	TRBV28	CASSLWGTGEEETQYF	TGTGCCAGCAGTTTATGGGGGACAGGGGAGGAGGAGACCCAGTACTTC
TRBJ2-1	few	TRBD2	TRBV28	CASSPASGGAHEQFF	TGTGCCAGCAGCCCCGCCAGCGGGGGGGCCCATGAGCAGTTCTTC
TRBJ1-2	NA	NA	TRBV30	CAWREWEGAYGYTF	TGTGCCTGGAGGGAGTGGGAGGGAGCTTATGGCTACACCTTC
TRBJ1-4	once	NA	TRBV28	CASGSGGWQKLFF	TGTGCCAGCGGGTCCGGGGGATGGCAAAAACTGTTTTTT